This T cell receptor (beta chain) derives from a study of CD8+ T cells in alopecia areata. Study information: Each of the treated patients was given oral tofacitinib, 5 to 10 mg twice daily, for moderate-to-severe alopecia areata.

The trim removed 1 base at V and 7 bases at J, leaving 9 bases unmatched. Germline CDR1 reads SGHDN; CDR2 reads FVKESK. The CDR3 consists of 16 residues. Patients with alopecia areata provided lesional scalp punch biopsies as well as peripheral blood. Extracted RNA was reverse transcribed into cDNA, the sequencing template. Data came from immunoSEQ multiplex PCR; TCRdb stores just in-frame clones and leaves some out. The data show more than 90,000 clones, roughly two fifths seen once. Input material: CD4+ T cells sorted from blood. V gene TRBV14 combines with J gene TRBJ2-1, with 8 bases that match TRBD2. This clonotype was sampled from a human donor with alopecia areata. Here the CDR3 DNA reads TGTGCCAGCAGCCAAGTTCGGAGCGGGAGTGCGAATGAGCAGTTCTTC. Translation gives CASSQVRSGSANEQFF.